This T cell receptor (beta chain) originates from a study of T-cell memory formation after mild COVID-19. In germline, CDR1 is MGHRA, CDR2 YSYEKL. The CDR3 consists of 14 residues. V gave up 4 bases and J gave up 6 bases, with 16 bases separating them. This clonotype was seen a few times. Each CDR3 protein gets one entry after TCRdb re-called the 5' RACE reads with MiXCR. The sample lists about 430,000 distinct CDR3 sequences, 15% to 20% occurring once. The J gene is TRBJ2-7, the V gene TRBV4-1; D is perhaps TRBD2 (6 bases). The sequence derives from a man aged 18 to 30 who had mild COVID-19 (a few samples of this study predate the infection). Cell type and time point are not known. Sequencing was performed on PBMCs or a T cell subset sorted from them (not recorded which). CDR3 DNA sequence: TGCGCCAGCAGCCTAGTGGGACTCTTAGGCGAGCAGTACTTC. Encoded protein: CASSLVGLLGEQYF.